This TCR beta chain was found in a study of neurological immune-mediated disorders. General study findings and limits: Expanded clones shared no CDR3 amino acid sequences across subjects, suggesting private repertoires in all groups.

Time point here: technical triplicate 2. From the 5' RACE reads, TCRdb called clonotypes with MiXCR, one entry per CDR3 protein. The sample has under 70,000 distinct CDR3 sequences; less than 25% are singletons. This clonotype has only a few counts. No antigen is known for it. Germline V gene lookup returns CDR1 SGHAT and CDR2 FQNNGV. The CDR3 is 11 amino acids. V lost 2 bases to trimming and J lost 8 bases, with 4 bases between them. This TCR was recovered from a man in his fifties or sixties with HTLV-1-associated myelopathy (HAM/TSP). The chain carries TRBV11-2 and TRBJ2-1, with D uncertain. Sequenced input: PBMCs. CDR3 DNA: TGTGCCAGCAGCTTAACGGATGAGCAGTTCTTC. Its translation: CASSLTDEQFF. Full variable domain (missing parts from reference TRBV11-2 and TRBJ2-1): EAGVAQSPRYKIIEKRQSVAFWCNPISGHATLYWYQQILGQGPKLLIQFQNNGVVDDSQLPKDRFSAERLKGVDSTLKIQPAKLEDSAVYLCASSLTDEQFFGPGTRLTVL.